The 22 T cell receptor beta chains presented below share a single source sample, sequenced in a study of T cell changes during pregnancy in multiple sclerosis. Sequencing was performed with immunoSEQ multiplex PCR; in TCRdb, only in-frame clones are kept and a portion is missing. Seen here are around 100,000 clones, approximately 90% observed once, and the top ten hold less than 4.5%. The sample was peripheral blood, taken after pregnancy. All receptors derive from a female donor with multiple sclerosis, enrolled in a pregnancy study.

This chain uses TRBV4-1 with TRBJ1-5; maybe TRBD1 (6 bases). Trimming stripped 4 bases from V and 3 bases from J, with 10 bases between. Germline assignment: CDR1 MGHRA and CDR2 YSYEKL. The CDR3 consists of 14 residues. CDR3 sequence (DNA): TGCGCCAGCAGCCTACAGGGACCCAATCAGCCCCAGCATTTT. Translation gives CASSLQGPNQPQHF.

In this sample, this clone turned up a few times. V and J are TRBV21-1 and TRBJ2-3; the table assigns TRBD2, which was not confirmed against the DNA. TRBV21-1 is termed a pseudogene. The CDR3 spans 12 residues. CDR3: CASEGGPPAQYF. CDR3 bases: TGTGCCAGCGAGGGAGGGCCTCCCGCGCAGTATTTT.

V and J are TRBV6-5 and TRBJ1-4; D gene ambiguous. The CDR3 sequence is 14 residues long. Trimming shortened V by 3 bases and J by 4 bases, and 9 bases separated the two germline ends. Germline loops: CDR1 MNHEY, CDR2 SVGAGI. CDR3 coding DNA: TGTGCCAGCAGTTATCGTTCCGGTAATGAAAAACTGTTTTTT. Amino acids: CASSYRSGNEKLFF.

The CDR3 region is CASSPTQGYGYTF. CDR3 bases: TGTGCCAGCAGCCCAACACAGGGATATGGCTACACCTTC. The chain uses TRBV7-3 and TRBJ1-2, with D possibly being TRBD1 (6 bases). This CDR3 has 13 amino acids. Looked up from germline, CDR1 is SGHTA and CDR2 is FQGTGA. Trimming left V 5 bases short and J 5 bases short, with 12 bases between.

V usage is TRBV18 and J usage is TRBJ1-6; D might be TRBD1 (5 bases). V lost 5 bases to trimming and J lost 5 bases, with 10 bases between them. The CDR3 covers 14 residues. In germline, CDR1 is KGHSH, CDR2 LQKENI. The chain's CDR3 is CASSNGGDNSPLHF. For the CDR3, the DNA is TGTGCCAGCTCAAACGGAGGGGATAATTCACCCCTCCACTTT.

V usage is TRBV20-1 and J usage is TRBJ1-1; D gene unclear. Trimming left V 6 bases short and J 2 bases short, with 7 bases between. The CDR3 covers 11 residues. Germline CDR1 and CDR2: DFQATT and SNEGSKA (reference sequence). In nucleotides, the CDR3 is TGCAGTGCCCCTATAAACACTGAAGCTTTCTTT. The encoded protein is CSAPINTEAFF.

The CDR3 sequence is CASSFGQGTEAFF. For the CDR3, the DNA is TGTGCCAGCAGCTTCGGACAGGGGACTGAAGCTTTCTTT. J is TRBJ1-1 and V is TRBV11-3; 9 bases are shared with TRBD1. Looked up from germline, CDR1 is SGHNT and CDR2 is YENEEA. The CDR3 has 13 amino acids. V was pared by 3 bases and J by 5 bases, with 1 base of the junction left unmatched.

The chain is built from TRBV6-5 and TRBJ1-1; the match to TRBD1 covers 10 bases. Germline CDR1 reads MNHEY; CDR2 reads SVGAGI. V was pared by 1 base and J by 7 bases, with 3 bases of the junction left unmatched. This CDR3 spans 14 amino acids. The CDR3, as DNA: TGTGCCAGCAGTTACTGGGACAGGGGCGGTGAAGCTTTCTTT. Protein: CASSYWDRGGEAFF.

The chain combines TRBV14 with TRBJ2-3; D is undetermined. The CDR3 extends over 15 amino acids. Germline V gene data show CDR1 as SGHDN and CDR2 as FVKESK. Trimming removed 0 bases from V and 4 bases from J, with 11 bases in between. The CDR3 DNA reads as TGTGCCAGCAGCCAAGATCTACGCACCCCAGATACGCAGTATTTT. Protein sequence: CASSQDLRTPDTQYF.

This chain uses TRBV27 with TRBJ1-4, with D maybe TRBD1 (5 bases). This CDR3 contains 13 residues. Between the trimmed V and J ends, which lost 7 bases and 8 bases, there was a span of 14 bases. Germline values: CDR1 MNHEY, CDR2 SMNVEV (reference sequence). The CDR3 nucleotides read TGTGCCAGCACCTGGGGCCGGGGGGAAAAACTGTTTTTT. Translation gives CASTWGRGEKLFF.

V and J are TRBV10-3 and TRBJ1-4; 8 nucleotides align to TRBD1. This CDR3 comprises 14 residues. J gave up 7 bases and V 6 bases, and 7 bases lay outside the gene matches. The germline V gene encodes CDR1 ENHRY and CDR2 SYGVKD. CDR3 residues: CAISGTGGGEKLFF. The CDR3 bases are TGTGCCATCAGCGGTACAGGGGGAGGTGAAAAACTGTTTTTT.

V is TRBV5-1 and J is TRBJ2-3; 7 bases fit TRBD2. Germline-derived CDR1 and CDR2 are SGHRS and YFSETQ. The CDR3 is 14 residues long. V trimming: 0 bases; J trimming: 4 bases; junction bases outside the gene matches: 2. CDR3 loop: CASSLGLAADTQYF. The CDR3 coding sequence is TGCGCCAGCAGCTTGGGACTAGCCGCAGATACGCAGTATTTT.

J is TRBJ2-2 and V is TRBV5-4; 14 nucleotides match TRBD2. Germline CDR1 reads SGHNT; CDR2 reads YYREEE (reference sequence). There are 16 residues in the CDR3. Trimming removed 4 bases from V and 7 bases from J; junction bases left unmatched: 6. CDR3 sequence reads: CASSAGLAGGGGELFF. The CDR3 nucleotides are TGTGCCAGCAGCGCCGGACTAGCGGGGGGTGGCGGGGAGCTGTTTTTT. Complete variable domain (other parts from reference TRBV5-4 and TRBJ2-2): ETGVTQSPTHLIKTRGQQVTLRCSSQSGHNTVSWYQQALGQGPQFIFQYYREEENGRGNFPPRFSGLQFPNYSSELNVNALELDDSALYLCASSAGLAGGGGELFFGEGSRLTVL.

The rearrangement links TRBV7-6 to TRBJ2-4; 8 bases are a match to TRBD1. The CDR3 runs 16 residues. With 4 bases clipped from V and 5 bases from J, the junction kept 10 bases outside the gene matches. Germline CDR1 is SGHVS and CDR2 is FNYEAQ. CDR3 sequence: CASSYLTGDGENIQYF. DNA for the CDR3: TGTGCCAGCAGCTACCTGACAGGGGACGGGGAAAACATTCAGTACTTC.

The chain recombines TRBV9 with TRBJ1-1; 7 bases line up with TRBD1. Germline V gene sequence: CDR1 SGDLS, CDR2 YYNGEE. The CDR3 spans 15 residues. With 5 bases clipped from V and 0 bases from J, the junction kept 7 bases outside the gene matches. CDR3 bases: TGTGCCAGCAGTATAGAAGACAGGGTGAACACTGAAGCTTTCTTT. It codes for CASSIEDRVNTEAFF.

The chain is built from TRBV7-9 and TRBJ1-4; D unclear. V was trimmed by 1 base and J by 11 bases, leaving 8 bases between them. This CDR3 spans 12 amino acids. Per germline, CDR1 SEHNR and CDR2 FQNEAQ (reference sequence). DNA for the CDR3: TGTGCCAGCAGCTTAGACCGGGAGAAACTGTTTTTT. This translates into CASSLDREKLFF.

The V call is TRBV11-2, the J call TRBJ2-2, with 9 bases matching TRBD1. Germline CDR1 is SGHAT and CDR2 is FQNNGV. CDR3 length: 16 amino acids. With V trimmed by 3 bases and J by 6 bases, 8 bases remained unmatched. This CDR3 reads CASSFWDRVSSGELFF. As DNA, the CDR3 is TGTGCCAGCAGCTTTTGGGACAGGGTCTCATCCGGGGAGCTGTTTTTT.

The chain combines TRBV2 with TRBJ2-1; 10 bases agree with TRBD2. The CDR3 extends over 13 amino acids. Germline-derived CDR1 and CDR2 are SNHLY and FYNNEI. The ends lost 8 bases at V and 9 bases at J; junction bases unmatched: 7. CDR3 protein: CASLQGLAPEQFF. CDR3 in DNA: TGTGCCAGCCTGCAGGGACTAGCGCCTGAGCAGTTCTTC.

The V call is TRBV5-6, the J call TRBJ2-7, with a possible D match to TRBD1 (5 bases). The CDR3 length is 16 residues. Germline values: CDR1 SGHDT, CDR2 YYEEEE. V was shortened by 0 bases and J by 5 bases, with 18 bases between the two germline ends. In DNA form, the CDR3 reads TGTGCCAGCAGCTTGGGTTTGGGCAGGGCGTTCCACGAGCAGTACTTC. Protein sequence: CASSLGLGRAFHEQYF.

The CDR3 nucleotides are TGTGCCATCAGTGAGTCCGGGACAGGGAGTCAGCCCCAGCATTTT. It translates to CAISESGTGSQPQHF. V gene TRBV10-3 combines with J gene TRBJ1-5, with 9 bases that match TRBD1. Germline V gives CDR1 ENHRY, CDR2 SYGVKD. The CDR3 sequence is 15 residues long. Unmatched junction bases numbered 3, after V lost 0 bases and J lost 6 bases.

This clone was seen once. The V and J genes are TRBV5-8 and TRBJ1-3, with 10 bases aligning to TRBD1. Germline loops: CDR1 SGHTS, CDR2 YDEGEE. V was clipped by 1 base and J by 5 bases; unmatched bases: 3. The CDR3 contains 15 residues. This CDR3 is CASSLRTGGRNTIYF. The CDR3 DNA reads as TGTGCCAGCAGCTTGAGGACAGGGGGGAGAAACACCATATATTTT.

The rearrangement uses TRBV7-2 and TRBJ2-1; 14 bases are a match to TRBD2. The CDR3 covers 19 residues. Trimming removed 4 bases from V and 1 base from J; junction bases left unmatched: 9. Germline CDR1 is SGHTA and CDR2 is FQGNSA. The CDR3 here is CASSSPGLAGVRSYNEQFF. As DNA, the CDR3 is TGTGCCAGCAGCTCCCCGGGACTAGCGGGGGTAAGATCCTACAATGAGCAGTTCTTC.